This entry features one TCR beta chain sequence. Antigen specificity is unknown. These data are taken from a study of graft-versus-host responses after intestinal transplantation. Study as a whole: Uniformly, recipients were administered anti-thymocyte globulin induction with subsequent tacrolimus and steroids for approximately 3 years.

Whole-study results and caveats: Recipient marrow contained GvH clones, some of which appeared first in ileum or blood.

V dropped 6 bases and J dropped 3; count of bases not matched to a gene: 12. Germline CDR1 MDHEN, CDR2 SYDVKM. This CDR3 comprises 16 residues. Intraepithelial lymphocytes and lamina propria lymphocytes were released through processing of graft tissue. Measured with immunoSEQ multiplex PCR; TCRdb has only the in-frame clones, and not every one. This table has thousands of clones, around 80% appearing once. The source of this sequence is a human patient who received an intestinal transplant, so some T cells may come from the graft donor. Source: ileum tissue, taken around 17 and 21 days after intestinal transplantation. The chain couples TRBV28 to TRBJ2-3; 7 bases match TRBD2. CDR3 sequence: CASRDFIGGGTDTQYF. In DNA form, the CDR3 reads TGTGCCAGCAGGGACTTCATAGGCGGGGGAACAGATACGCAGTATTTT.